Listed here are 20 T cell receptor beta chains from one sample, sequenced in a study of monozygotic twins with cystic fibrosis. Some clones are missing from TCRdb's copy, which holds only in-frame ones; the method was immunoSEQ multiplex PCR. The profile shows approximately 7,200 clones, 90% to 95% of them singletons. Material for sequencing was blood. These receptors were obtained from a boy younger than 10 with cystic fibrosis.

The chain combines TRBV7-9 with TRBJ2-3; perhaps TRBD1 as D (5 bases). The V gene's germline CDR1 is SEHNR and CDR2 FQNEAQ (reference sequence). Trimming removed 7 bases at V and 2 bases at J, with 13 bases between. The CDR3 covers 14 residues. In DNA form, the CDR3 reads TGTGCCAGCACCCTAGACAGAAACACAGATACGCAGTATTTT. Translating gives CASTLDRNTDTQYF.

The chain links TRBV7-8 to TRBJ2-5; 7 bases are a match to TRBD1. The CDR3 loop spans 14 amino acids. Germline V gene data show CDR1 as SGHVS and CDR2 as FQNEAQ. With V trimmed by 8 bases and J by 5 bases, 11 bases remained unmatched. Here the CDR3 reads CASRSRGLGETQYF. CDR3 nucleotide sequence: TGTGCCAGCCGATCCAGGGGGTTAGGGGAGACCCAGTACTTC.

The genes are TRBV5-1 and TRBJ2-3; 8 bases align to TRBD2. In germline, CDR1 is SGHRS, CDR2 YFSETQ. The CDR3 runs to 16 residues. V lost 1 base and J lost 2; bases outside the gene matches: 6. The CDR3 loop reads CASSLFGGGPTDTQYF. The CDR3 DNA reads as TGCGCCAGCAGCTTGTTCGGGGGGGGCCCCACAGATACGCAGTATTTT. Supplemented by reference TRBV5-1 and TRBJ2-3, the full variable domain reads KAGVTQTPRYLIKTRGQQVTLSCSPISGHRSVSWYQQTPGQGLQFLFEYFSETQRNKGNFPGRFSGRQFSNSRSEMNVSTLELGDSALYLCASSLFGGGPTDTQYFGPGTRLTVL.

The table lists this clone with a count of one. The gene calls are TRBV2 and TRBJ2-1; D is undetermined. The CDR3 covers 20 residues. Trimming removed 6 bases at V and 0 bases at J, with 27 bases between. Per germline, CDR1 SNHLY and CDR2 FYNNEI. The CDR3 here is CASRGRIVVDRPPSYNEQFF. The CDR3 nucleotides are TGTGCCAGCAGGGGTAGGATTGTTGTTGACCGACCACCCTCCTACAATGAGCAGTTCTTC.

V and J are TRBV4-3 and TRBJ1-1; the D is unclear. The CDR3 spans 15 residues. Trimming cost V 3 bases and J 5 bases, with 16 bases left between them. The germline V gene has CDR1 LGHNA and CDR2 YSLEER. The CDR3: CASSQERERGTEAFF. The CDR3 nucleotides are TGCGCCAGCAGCCAGGAGAGGGAAAGAGGGACTGAAGCTTTCTTT.

Here the CDR3 reads CASSGGGLNTYEQYF. DNA of the CDR3: TGTGCCAGCAGCGGTGGAGGACTGAACACCTACGAGCAGTACTTC. This sequence joins TRBV11-1 and TRBJ2-7, with D possibly being TRBD2 (5 bases). V lost 5 bases, J lost 2 bases, and 16 bases lay in between. Germline CDR1 SGHAT, CDR2 FQDESV (reference sequence). The CDR3 runs 15 residues.

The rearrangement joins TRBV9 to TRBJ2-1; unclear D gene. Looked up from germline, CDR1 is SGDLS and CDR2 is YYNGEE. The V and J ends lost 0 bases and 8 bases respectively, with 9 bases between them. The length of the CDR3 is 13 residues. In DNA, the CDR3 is TGTGCCAGCAGCGTAGACACTTCGGATGAGCAGTTCTTC. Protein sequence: CASSVDTSDEQFF.

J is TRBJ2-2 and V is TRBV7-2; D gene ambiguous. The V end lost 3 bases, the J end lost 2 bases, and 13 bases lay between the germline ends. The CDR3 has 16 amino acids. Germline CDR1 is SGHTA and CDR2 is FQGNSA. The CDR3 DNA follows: TGTGCCAGCAGCTTTTTGTCGGCTAGTAACACCGGGGAGCTGTTTTTT. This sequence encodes CASSFLSASNTGELFF.

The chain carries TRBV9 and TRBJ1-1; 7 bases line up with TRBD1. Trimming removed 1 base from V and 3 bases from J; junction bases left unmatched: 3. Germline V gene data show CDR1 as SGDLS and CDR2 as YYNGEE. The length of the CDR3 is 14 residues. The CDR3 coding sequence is TGTGCCAGCAGCGTACTCACAGGGGACACTGAAGCTTTCTTT. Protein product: CASSVLTGDTEAFF.

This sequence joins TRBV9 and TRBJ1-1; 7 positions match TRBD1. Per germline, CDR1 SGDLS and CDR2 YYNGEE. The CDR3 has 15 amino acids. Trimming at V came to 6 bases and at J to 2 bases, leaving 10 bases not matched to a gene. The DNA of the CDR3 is TGTGCCAGCACCGGGGAGGGGGCAGGAAACACTGAAGCTTTCTTT. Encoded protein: CASTGEGAGNTEAFF.

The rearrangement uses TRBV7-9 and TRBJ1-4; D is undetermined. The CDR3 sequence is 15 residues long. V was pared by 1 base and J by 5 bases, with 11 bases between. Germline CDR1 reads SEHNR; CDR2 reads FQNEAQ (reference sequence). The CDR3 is CASSLEGGVNEKLFF. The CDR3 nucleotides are TGTGCCAGCAGCTTAGAGGGCGGGGTAAATGAAAAACTGTTTTTT.

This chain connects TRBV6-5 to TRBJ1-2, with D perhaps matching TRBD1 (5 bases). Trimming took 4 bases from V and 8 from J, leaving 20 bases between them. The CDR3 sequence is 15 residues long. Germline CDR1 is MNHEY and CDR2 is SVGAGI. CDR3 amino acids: CASSFYPGQGGGYTF. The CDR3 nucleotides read TGTGCCAGCAGTTTCTACCCGGGGCAGGGTGGCGGCTACACCTTC.

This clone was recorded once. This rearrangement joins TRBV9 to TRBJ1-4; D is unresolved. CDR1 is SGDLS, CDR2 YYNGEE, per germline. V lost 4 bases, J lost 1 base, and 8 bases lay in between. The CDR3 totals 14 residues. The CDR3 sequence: CASSPPGTNEKLFF. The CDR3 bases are TGTGCCAGCAGCCCCCCGGGAACTAATGAAAAACTGTTTTTT.

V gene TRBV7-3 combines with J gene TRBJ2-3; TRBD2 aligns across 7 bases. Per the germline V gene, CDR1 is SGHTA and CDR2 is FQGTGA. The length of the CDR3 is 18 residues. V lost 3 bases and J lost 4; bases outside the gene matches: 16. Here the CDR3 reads CASSFRGTTGAGPDTQYF. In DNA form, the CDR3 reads TGTGCCAGCAGCTTTCGTGGGACTACCGGAGCGGGGCCAGATACGCAGTATTTT.

In nucleotides, the CDR3 is TGTGCCAGCAGGTTAGCGGGGAGGAGCTCCTACGAGCAGTACTTC. Translating gives CASRLAGRSSYEQYF. The V and J genes are TRBV2 and TRBJ2-7; 8 bases agree with TRBD2. The CDR3 loop spans 15 amino acids. Per germline, CDR1 SNHLY and CDR2 FYNNEI. Germline trimming cut 6 bases from V and 0 bases from J; bases unmatched to any gene: 7.

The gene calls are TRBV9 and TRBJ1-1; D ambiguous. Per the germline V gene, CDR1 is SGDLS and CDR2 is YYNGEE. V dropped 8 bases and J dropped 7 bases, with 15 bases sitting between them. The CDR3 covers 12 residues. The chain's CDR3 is CASSDWTGEAFF. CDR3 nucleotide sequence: TGTGCCAGTTCTGACTGGACGGGTGAAGCTTTCTTT.

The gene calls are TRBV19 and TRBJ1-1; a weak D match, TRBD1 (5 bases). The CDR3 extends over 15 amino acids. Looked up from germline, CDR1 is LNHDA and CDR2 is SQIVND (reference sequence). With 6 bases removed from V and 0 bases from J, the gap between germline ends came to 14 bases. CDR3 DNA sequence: TGTGCCAGTAGCACCGGGACGTCGCTGAACACTGAAGCTTTCTTT. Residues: CASSTGTSLNTEAFF.

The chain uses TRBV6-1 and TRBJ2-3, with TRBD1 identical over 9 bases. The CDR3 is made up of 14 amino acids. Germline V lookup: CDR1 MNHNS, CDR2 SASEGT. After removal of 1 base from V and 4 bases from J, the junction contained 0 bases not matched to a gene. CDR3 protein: CASSEGTGADTQYF. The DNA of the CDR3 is TGTGCCAGCAGTGAAGGGACAGGGGCAGATACGCAGTATTTT.

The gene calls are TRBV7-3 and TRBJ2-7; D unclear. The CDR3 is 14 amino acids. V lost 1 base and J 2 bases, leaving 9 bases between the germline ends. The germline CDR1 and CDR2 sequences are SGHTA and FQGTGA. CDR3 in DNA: TGTGCCAGCAGCTTAAAGCCAGGACCCTACGAGCAGTACTTC. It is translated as CASSLKPGPYEQYF.

CDR3 in amino acids: CASSDSDNTEAFF. The CDR3 region has the DNA TGTGCCAGCAGTGACTCGGACAACACTGAAGCTTTCTTT. V usage is TRBV6-4 and J usage is TRBJ1-1; no clear D. V lost 0 bases to trimming and J lost 2 bases, with 4 bases between them. The CDR3 is 13 amino acids. Germline V gives CDR1 MRHNA, CDR2 SNTAGT.